The 5 T cell receptor beta chains given below trace back to one sample, sequenced in a study of blood T cell repertoires in COVID-19. Some clones are missing from TCRdb's copy, which holds only in-frame ones; the method was immunoSEQ multiplex PCR. In the table there are roughly 100,000 clones, 70% to 90% of which are singletons. The sample comprised peripheral blood. The origin of the receptors is a man aged 55 to 70 with acute or convalescent COVID-19.

This chain uses TRBV7-8 with TRBJ1-6; 9 positions match TRBD1. CDR1 is SGHVS, CDR2 FQNEAQ, per germline. The CDR3 sequence is 15 residues long. The J segment lost 6 bases and the V segment lost 8 bases, leaving 8 bases of the junction unmatched. The CDR3 is CASGTKDRGNSPLHF. The CDR3 region has the DNA TGTGCCAGCGGGACGAAGGACAGGGGTAATTCACCCCTCCACTTT.

V is TRBV19 and J is TRBJ2-1, with a tentative D call TRBD1 (5 bases). Germline V gene lookup returns CDR1 LNHDA and CDR2 SQIVND (reference sequence). The CDR3 covers 16 residues. The V end was cut by 3 bases, the J end by 4 bases, with 16 bases between. As DNA, the CDR3 is TGTGCCAGTAGTATTGGTGGGGCGAGTCTTTACAATGAGCAGTTCTTC. Its protein product is CASSIGGASLYNEQFF.

CDR3 nucleotide sequence: TGTGCCAGTAGTATCGCTCTAGCGGTGGGCGCAGATACGCAGTATTTT. The encoded protein is CASSIALAVGADTQYF. The chain carries TRBV19 and TRBJ2-3; TRBD2 matches 7 bases. Per germline, CDR1 LNHDA and CDR2 SQIVND (reference sequence). V lost 3 bases, J lost 4 bases, and 10 bases stayed unmatched. This CDR3 region has 16 residues.

The chain links TRBV19 to TRBJ2-5; D is unclear. CDR3 length: 13 residues. Germline CDR1 is LNHDA and CDR2 is SQIVND (reference sequence). Trimming cost V 4 bases and J 3 bases, with 9 bases left between them. The CDR3 region is CASSRGFKETQYF. CDR3 nucleotide sequence: TGTGCCAGTAGTAGAGGCTTTAAAGAGACCCAGTACTTC.

The chain combines TRBV5-5 with TRBJ1-1, with no clear D. Germline V lookup: CDR1 SGHKS, CDR2 YYEKEE (reference sequence). Trimming left V 2 bases short and J 11 bases short, with 13 bases between. The CDR3 spans 12 residues. CDR3 sequence: CASSFSVGEAFF. CDR3 DNA: TGTGCCAGCAGCTTCTCGGTCGGGGAGGCTTTCTTT.